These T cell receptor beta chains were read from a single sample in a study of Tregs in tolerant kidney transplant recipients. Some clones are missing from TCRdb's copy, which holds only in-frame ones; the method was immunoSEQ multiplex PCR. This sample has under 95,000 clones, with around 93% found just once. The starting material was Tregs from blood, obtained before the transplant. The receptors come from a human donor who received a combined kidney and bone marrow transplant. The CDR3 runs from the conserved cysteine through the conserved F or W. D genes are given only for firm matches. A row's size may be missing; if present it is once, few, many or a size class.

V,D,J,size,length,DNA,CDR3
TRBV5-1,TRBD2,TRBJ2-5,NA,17,TGCGCCAGCAGCTTCGGCGGGACTAGCGGAGCCACGGGGACCCAGTACTTC,CASSFGGTSGATGTQYF
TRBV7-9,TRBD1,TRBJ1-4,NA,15,TGTGCCAGCAGCTTAGTCCGGGACAGAACTGAAAAACTGTTTTTT,CASSLVRDRTEKLFF
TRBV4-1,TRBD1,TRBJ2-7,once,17,TGCGCCAGCAGCCAAGTTAGTGGAAGGACAGGGGACTACGAGCAGTACTTC,CASSQVSGRTGDYEQYF
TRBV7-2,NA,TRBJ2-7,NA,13,TGTGCCAGCAGCTCGTGGGACAACTACGAGCAGTACTTC,CASSSWDNYEQYF
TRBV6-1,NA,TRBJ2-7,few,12,TGTGCCAGCAGAGGGGGGGCCTACGAGCAGTACTTC,CASRGGAYEQYF
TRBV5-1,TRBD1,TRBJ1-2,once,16,TGCGCCAGCAGCTTGCATCCTGACAGGGGAAGGGATGGCTACACCTTC,CASSLHPDRGRDGYTF
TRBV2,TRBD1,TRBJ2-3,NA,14,TGTGCCACCTCGGGACAGGGGCGCACAGATACGCAGTATTTT,CATSGQGRTDTQYF
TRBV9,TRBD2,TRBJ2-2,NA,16,TGTGCCAGCAGCCCGCGAGTAGCGGGGAACACCGGGGAGCTGTTTTTT,CASSPRVAGNTGELFF
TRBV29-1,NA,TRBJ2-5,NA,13,TGCAGCGTTGTCCATTTTGAGGGAGAGACCCAGTACTTC,CSVVHFEGETQYF
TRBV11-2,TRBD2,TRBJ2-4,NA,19,TGTGCCAGCAGCTTATGGCCCCAGCGGGAGGGCCAGGGCAAAAACATTCAGTACTTC,CASSLWPQREGQGKNIQYF
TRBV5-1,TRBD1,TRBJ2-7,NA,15,TGCGCCAGCAGCGCCCGACAGGGGGCAAGCGACGAGCAATACTTC,CASSARQGASDEQYF
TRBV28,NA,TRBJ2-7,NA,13,TGTGCCAGCAGACCCGACAGCGTCTACGAGCAGTACTTC,CASRPDSVYEQYF
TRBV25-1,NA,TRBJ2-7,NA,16,TGTGCCAGCAGTGAGTTCGGCGGGTCTTCCGTCTACGAGCAGTACTTC,CASSEFGGSSVYEQYF
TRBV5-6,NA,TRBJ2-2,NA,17,TGTGCCAGCAGTAATCTTCGAGGCCAGGGGAGCACCGGGGAGCTGTTTTTT,CASSNLRGQGSTGELFF
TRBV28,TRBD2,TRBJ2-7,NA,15,TGTGCCAGCAGTTTCGGACTAGCGGGCTCCTACGAGCAGTACTTC,CASSFGLAGSYEQYF
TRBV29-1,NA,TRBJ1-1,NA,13,TGCAGCGGCCGTACAGGGCTGGGGACTGAAGCTTTCTTT,CSGRTGLGTEAFF
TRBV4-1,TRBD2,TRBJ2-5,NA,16,TGCGCCAGCAGCCTATCTTTAGGACTAGCAGGAGAGACCCAGTACTTC,CASSLSLGLAGETQYF
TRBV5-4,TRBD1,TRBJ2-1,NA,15,TGTGCCAGCAGACGTCCGGGACAGCCTAACAATGAGCAGTTCTTC,CASRRPGQPNNEQFF
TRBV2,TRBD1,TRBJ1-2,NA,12,TGTGCCAATACAGGGGATGGCGATGGCTACACCTTC,CANTGDGDGYTF
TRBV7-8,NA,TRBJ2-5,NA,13,TGTGCCAGCAGCTTTCAGCTCAAAGAGACCCAGTACTTC,CASSFQLKETQYF
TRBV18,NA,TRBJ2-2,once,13,TGTGCCAGCTCACGAGGGAGTCCCGGGGAGCTGTTTTTT,CASSRGSPGELFF
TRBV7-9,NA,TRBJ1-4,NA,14,TGTGCCAGCAGCTTAGGAGGGGTTAATGAAAAACTGTTTTTT,CASSLGGVNEKLFF
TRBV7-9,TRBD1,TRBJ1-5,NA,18,TGTGCCAGCAGCCCAGAAGGGACAGACAGTTATAGCAATCAGCCCCAGCATTTT,CASSPEGTDSYSNQPQHF
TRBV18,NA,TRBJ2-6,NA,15,TGTGCCAGCTCACCATACCAGTCTGGGGCCAACGTCCTGACTTTC,CASSPYQSGANVLTF
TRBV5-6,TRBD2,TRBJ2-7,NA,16,TGTGCCAGCAGCTTGTCAGGACTAGCTGGTTTGGGGGAGCAGTACTTC,CASSLSGLAGLGEQYF
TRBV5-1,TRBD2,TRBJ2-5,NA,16,TGCGCCAGCAGCCTAGGACTAGCACTGATCCAAGAGACCCAGTACTTC,CASSLGLALIQETQYF
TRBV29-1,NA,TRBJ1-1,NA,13,TGCAGCGCCCTAGGGTCGGTAGGCACTGAAGCTTTCTTT,CSALGSVGTEAFF
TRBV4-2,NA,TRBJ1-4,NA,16,TGTGCCAGCAGCCAGGGTCAGGAACCGTTGAAGGAAAAACTGTTTTTT,CASSQGQEPLKEKLFF
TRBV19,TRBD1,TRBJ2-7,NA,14,TGTGCCAGTAAAAGCCGTGGACAGGTTCACGAGCAGTACTTC,CASKSRGQVHEQYF
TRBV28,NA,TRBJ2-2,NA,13,TGTGCCAGCAGTTTTCCTGTGGCCGGGGAGCTGTTTTTT,CASSFPVAGELFF
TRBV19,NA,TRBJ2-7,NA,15,TGTGCCAGTCGCCCGGGACACGACTTCTCCTACGAGCAGTACTTC,CASRPGHDFSYEQYF
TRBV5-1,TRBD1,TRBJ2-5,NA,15,TGCGCCAGCAGTTCTCCTACAGGGGGGCGGGAGACCCAGTACTTC,CASSSPTGGRETQYF
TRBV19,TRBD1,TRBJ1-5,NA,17,TGTGCCAGTAGTACAAACCGACAGGGGATCGGGGATCAGCCCCAGCATTTT,CASSTNRQGIGDQPQHF
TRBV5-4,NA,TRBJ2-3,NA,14,TGTGCCAGCAGCTTGAGTCAGAGCGAAGATACGCAGTATTTT,CASSLSQSEDTQYF
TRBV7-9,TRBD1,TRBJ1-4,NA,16,TGTGCCAGCAGCTTAGGGACAGGGGGTAGCCATGAAAAACTGTTTTTT,CASSLGTGGSHEKLFF
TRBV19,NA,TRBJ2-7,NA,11,TGTGCCAGTAGTTCTAACTACGAGCAGTACTTC,CASSSNYEQYF
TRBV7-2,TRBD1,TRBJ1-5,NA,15,TGTGCCAGCAGCCTGGGACAGGGGGACACTCAGCCCCAGCATTTT,CASSLGQGDTQPQHF
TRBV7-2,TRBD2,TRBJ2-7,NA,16,TGTGCCAGCAGCTTAGAGAGCGGGAGGGCAACCTACGAGCAGTACTTC,CASSLESGRATYEQYF
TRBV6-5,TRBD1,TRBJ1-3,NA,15,TGTGCCAGCAGACGTACAGGGGCCCCTGGAAACACCATATATTTT,CASRRTGAPGNTIYF
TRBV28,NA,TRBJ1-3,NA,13,TGTGCCACCCTCTCCCCCTCTGGAAACACCATATATTTT,CATLSPSGNTIYF
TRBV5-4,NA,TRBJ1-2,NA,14,TGTGCCAGCAGCGAAGACAGTACGATCTACGGCTACACCTTC,CASSEDSTIYGYTF
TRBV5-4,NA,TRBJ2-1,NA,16,TGTGCCAGCAGCTTGGGGGGGCCCATAATCTACAATGAGCAGTTCTTC,CASSLGGPIIYNEQFF
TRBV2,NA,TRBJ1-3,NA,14,TGTGCCAGCAGGACCAGGAGCTCTGGAAACACCATATATTTT,CASRTRSSGNTIYF
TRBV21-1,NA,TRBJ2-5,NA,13,TGTGCCAGAACCGGGACAGGACAAGAGACCCAGTACTTC,CARTGTGQETQYF
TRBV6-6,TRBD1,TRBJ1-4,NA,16,TGTGCCAGCAGGACAACTAAACCAGGGGGTCGTGAAAAACTGTTTTTT,CASRTTKPGGREKLFF
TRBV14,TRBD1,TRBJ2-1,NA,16,TGTGCCAGCAGCCCTTCCGGGACAGGGAGGTACAATGAGCAGTTCTTC,CASSPSGTGRYNEQFF
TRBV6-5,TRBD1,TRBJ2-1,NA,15,TGTGCCAGCAGTTCTAGGACAGGGGGTACTAATGAGCAGTTCTTC,CASSSRTGGTNEQFF
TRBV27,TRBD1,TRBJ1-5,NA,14,TGTGCCAGCAGTTGGACAGGGGCCAATCAGCCCCAGCATTTT,CASSWTGANQPQHF
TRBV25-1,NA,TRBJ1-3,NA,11,TGTGCCAGCAGTGCGCCGTCCACCATATATTTT,CASSAPSTIYF
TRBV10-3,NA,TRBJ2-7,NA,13,TGTGCCATCAGTGCAGGGACAACAAACGAGCAGTACTTC,CAISAGTTNEQYF
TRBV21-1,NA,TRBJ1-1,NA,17,TGTGCCAGCAGCCTCGGGGGGCGCATCCTCAAATACACTGAAGCTTTCTTT,CASSLGGRILKYTEAFF
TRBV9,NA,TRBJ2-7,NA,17,TGTGCCAGCAGCGTAGCTGCCGGTGACGAAGGATACTACGAGCAGTACTTC,CASSVAAGDEGYYEQYF
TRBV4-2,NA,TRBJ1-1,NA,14,TGTGCCAGCAGCCAAGAGCCCGGGAACACTGAAGCTTTCTTT,CASSQEPGNTEAFF